The clone carrying this T cell receptor beta chain has at least ten counts. What it recognizes is unknown. This record belongs to a study of T-cell memory formation after mild COVID-19. Study-level results: Later expanders leaned toward CD4+, whereas clones contracting from day 15 to 85 were balanced CD4/CD8.

Libraries for TCRalpha and TCRbeta carried sample barcodes and unique molecular identifiers via 5'RACE. TCRdb re-derived calls from the 5' RACE reads in MiXCR, one entry per CDR3 protein. The sample contains approximately 98,000 distinct CDR3 sequences, around 17% of which appear only once. The CDR3 spans 14 residues. Per germline, CDR1 SGHRS and CDR2 YFSETQ. Trimming left V 1 base short and J 5 bases short, with 12 bases between. The chain employs TRBV5-1 and TRBJ2-5; D could derive from TRBD1 or TRBD2 (6 bases each). The sequencing sample was made of PBMCs or a T cell subset sorted from them (not recorded which). This sequence originates from a man between 18 and 35 years old who had mild COVID-19 (a few samples of this study predate the infection). Cell type and time point are not known. The CDR3 nucleotides read TGCGCCAGCAGCTTGAGGGGGGCAGGGGAGACCCAGTACTTC. As protein: CASSLRGAGETQYF.